Included here is one T cell receptor (beta chain) sequence, with context. This clonotype was counted many times. Its antigen specificity is not known. No qualities accompany the bases; no much larger clone lies one base away. This entry is derived from a study of T cells of healthy individuals (dated by TCRdb to 2017 to 2018). Trimming costs V 1 base and J 7 bases, and their ends lie 16 bases apart. CDR1 and CDR2 (LGHNA, YNFKEQ) derive from the germline V gene. The CDR3 numbers 15 residues from cysteine through phenylalanine. The sequence is cut down to CDR3 DNA, 45 bases in frame from base 1. Libraries came from 5' RACE. Instrument on record: Illumina MiSeq. In-frame beta chains were kept once TCRdb had trimmed the public reads at Q25 with fastp and called clones with MiXCR. Each entry is one CDR3 protein sequence, shown with its most common DNA and genes. This sample comprises more than 60,000 distinct CDR3 sequences, around 15% of them detected only once. Approximately 4.8% of the sample belongs to the ten largest clones.

The V gene is TRBV4-2 and the J gene is TRBJ1-2, with no reliable assignment of the D segment. This receptor was identified in a human donor in good health. The CDR3 sequence is CASSQATQLGVGYTF. The base sequence is TGTGCCAGCAGCCAAGCAACCCAGTTAGGAGTTGGCTACACCTTC.